This T cell receptor beta chain emerged from a study of memory CD4+ T cells and cytomegalovirus serostatus. Single viable CD3+CD4+CD8-CD45RO+ cells were sorted as the memory CD4+ T cells. V lost 7 bases, J lost 6 bases, and 10 bases stayed unmatched. CDR1 WSHSY and CDR2 SAAADI come from the germline V gene. The CDR3 loop spans 15 amino acids. The protocol was immunoSEQ multiplex PCR, while the TCRdb copy is restricted to in-frame clones and leaves out a portion. The sample includes 75,000 to 90,000 clones, approximately 80% seen only once; the top ten take less than 0.85%. The sequenced sample consisted of memory CD4+ T cells from blood. This chain connects TRBV10-2 to TRBJ1-2; TRBD1 matches 11 bases. This TCR was recovered from an adult in good health and CMV-seronegative. CDR3 protein: CASTPRTGGLDGYTF. CDR3 nucleotides: TGCGCCAGCACCCCGAGGACAGGGGGCCTCGATGGCTACACCTTC.